The rows below give T cell receptor beta chains drawn from one sample of a study of T cells in Graves' hyperthyroidism and ophthalmopathy. Each CDR3 protein gets one entry after TCRdb re-called the multiplex PCR reads with MiXCR. In the table there are around 690,000 distinct CDR3 sequences, approximately 15% of which are singletons. Sequencing was performed on blood. Source of these receptors: a man between 50 and 59 years old with Graves' hyperthyroidism. Each CDR3 is given with its conserved first and last residue. A D gene is named only where the DNA matches it firmly. Some rows mark clone size as missing; the rest say once, few, many or name a class of expanded clone.

size	D	V	J	DNA	CDR3
.	.	TRBV12-5	TRBJ1-2	TGTGCTAGTGTCGGGACTGCGTATGGCTACACCTTC	CASVGTAYGYTF
few	.	TRBV6-6	TRBJ2-7	TGTGCCAGCAGTTACGTAGGACAGCGAAACTCCTACGAGCAGTACTTC	CASSYVGQRNSYEQYF
.	.	TRBV27	TRBJ2-1	TGTGCCAGCAGTTTTGGACTGAGCTCCTACAATGAGCAGTTCTTC	CASSFGLSSYNEQFF
many	.	TRBV2	TRBJ1-1	TGTGCCACCAAGAAGGGGTTGAACACTGAAGCTTTCTTT	CATKKGLNTEAFF
.	.	TRBV7-2	TRBJ2-7	TGTGCCATCAGCTTATGGTTGGCGCGGGACAATTCCTACGAGCAGTACTTC	CAISLWLARDNSYEQYF
.	.	TRBV12-3/TRBV12-4	TRBJ2-1	TGTGCCAGCAGTACCCGGGGTCGCACCTACAATGAGCGGTTCTTC	CASSTRGRTYNERFF
many	TRBD1	TRBV15	TRBJ2-5	TGTGCCACCAGCAGAGTTGGGACAGGGTACCAAGAGACCCAGTACTTC	CATSRVGTGYQETQYF
many	TRBD1	TRBV10-3	TRBJ2-2	TGTGCCATCAGTGAGGGGACAGGGGGCGCTTCTGGGGAGCTGTTTTTT	CAISEGTGGASGELFF
many	.	TRBV5-1	TRBJ2-5	TGCGCCAGCAGCAACAGAGAGACCCAGTACTTC	CASSNRETQYF
few	TRBD1	TRBV7-8	TRBJ2-7	TGTGCCAGCAGTGCCGGGACAGGGAAAGGCTACGAGCAGTACTTC	CASSAGTGKGYEQYF